One sample yielded the 21 T cell receptor beta chains listed below, sequenced in a study of tumor-infiltrating lymphocytes in primary liver carcinoma (dated by TCRdb to about 2017). The run used an Illumina HiSeq 2500. TCRbeta-specific cDNA was reverse-transcribed from 500 ng total RNA using a constant-region primer and ProtoScript II reverse transcriptase. Construction of the TCRbeta libraries relied on three nested rounds of multiplex PCR, following a slightly modified ARM-PCR procedure. Multiplex TRBV1-TRBV30 forward primers and a Cbeta reverse primer were used in the first two PCR rounds, each of which was run for roughly 10 cycles. TCRdb reprocessing: public reads trimmed at Q25 with fastp, clones called with MiXCR, in-frame beta chains kept. Every CDR3 protein is listed once, alongside the most common genes and DNA of its rows. Counted in this sample were some 190,000 distinct CDR3 sequences; around 60% of them appeared once. Together, the top ten hold approximately 65% of the sample.

Blood RNA was extracted from unsorted whole blood with TRIzol reagent; germline DNA came from the DNeasy Blood & Tissue kit. The sample consisted of peripheral blood. The receptors stem from a man aged 40-50 years with primary liver carcinoma and hepatitis B virus infection.

This clonotype was recorded once. The chain's CDR3 is CASSHRQGGLGGTNEKLFF. DNA of the CDR3: TGTGCCAGCAGCCATCGGCAGGGAGGTTTAGGTGGAACTAATGAAAAACTGTTTTTT. The rearrangement uses TRBV5-5 and TRBJ1-4, with TRBD1 as a possible D gene (5 bases). V lost 4 bases and J lost 1, with 23 bases in between. The CDR3 consists of 19 residues. Germline V gene lookup returns CDR1 SGHKS and CDR2 YYEKEE (reference sequence). Based on the CDR3 plus reference TRBV5-5 and TRBJ1-4, the full variable domain is DAGVTQSPTHLIKTRGQQVTLRCSPISGHKSVSWYQQVLGQGPQFIFQYYEKEERGRGNFPDRFSARQFPNYSSELNVNALLLGDSALYLCASSHRQGGLGGTNEKLFFGSGTQLSVL.

The chain employs TRBV6-6 and TRBJ1-5; unclear D gene. The germline gives CDR1 MNHNY, CDR2 SVGAGI (reference sequence). V gave up 5 bases and J gave up 4 bases, with 12 bases separating them. The CDR3 runs 14 residues. The CDR3 reads CASSNLDGNQPQHF. CDR3 bases: TGTGCCAGCAGTAACCTCGATGGAAATCAGCCCCAGCATTTT.

As for this clonotype: A read error may produce the germline difference seen at one junction end. In DNA, the CDR3 is TGTGCCAGCAGCTTGGGACAGGGGGTCGGCAATGGGCAGTCCTTC. This translates into CASSLGQGVGNGQSF. The genes are TRBV11-3 and TRBJ2-1, with TRBD1 matching 11 bases. In germline, CDR1 is SGHNT, CDR2 YENEEA. CDR3 length: 15 amino acids.

In its sample, this clonotype was seen a few times. Given a much more abundant clone one base away, this may be a read error. The rearrangement joins TRBV11-2 to TRBJ2-3, with 10 bases matching TRBD1. Germline assignment: CDR1 SGHAT and CDR2 FQNNGV. This CDR3 has 16 amino acids. This chain's CDR3 is CASGLLGQGKADTQYF. CDR3 DNA: TGTGCCAGCGGCTTATTGGGACAGGGGAAAGCAGATACGCAGTATTTT.

This clonotype showed up many times. This rearrangement joins TRBV11-2 to TRBJ2-1; D call uncertain. Germline assignment: CDR1 SGHAT and CDR2 FQNNGV. This CDR3 is built from 15 residues. The V and J ends lost 0 bases and 7 bases respectively, with 13 bases between them. The CDR3 DNA is TGTGCCAGCAGCTTAGACTTCCAGTGGTTAAATGAGCAGTTCTTC. As protein: CASSLDFQWLNEQFF.

This clonotype has just a few counts. The chain couples TRBV7-9 to TRBJ2-1; D may match TRBD1 or TRBD2 (5 bases each). This CDR3 region has 18 residues. The V gene's germline CDR1 is SEHNR and CDR2 FQNEAQ (reference sequence). V dropped 5 bases and J dropped 1 base, with 21 bases sitting between them. The CDR3 sequence is CASSGLRDQPWSYNEQFF. As DNA, the CDR3 is TGTGCCAGCAGCGGCCTCCGGGACCAGCCATGGTCCTACAATGAGCAGTTCTTC.

As concerns this clonotype: A much bigger clone sits one base away, suggesting this may be a read error. The chain has TRBV18 and TRBJ2-7, with a possible D match to TRBD2 (6 bases). Germline CDR1 and CDR2: KGHSH and LQKENI. The CDR3 runs to 15 residues. V gave up 7 bases and J gave up 5 bases, with 21 bases separating them. For the CDR3, the DNA is TGTGCCAGCTTACTTGACGGAGGGGCTAGCGACGAGCAGTACTTC. The encoded protein is CASLLDGGASDEQYF.

Points on this clonotype: A junction end diverges from the germline sequence, so it may reflect a read error. V is TRBV7-9 and J is TRBJ2-5, with TRBD2 identical over 9 bases. CDR3 size: 15 residues. Germline assignment: CDR1 SEHNR and CDR2 FQNEAQ (reference sequence). CDR3 in amino acids: CASSVAGVERETQYF. Written as DNA, the CDR3 is TGTGCCAGCAGCGTAGCGGGAGTTGAGAGAGAGACCCAGTACTTC.

V gene TRBV10-3 combines with J gene TRBJ2-7; D may be TRBD2 (5 bases). Germline V gives CDR1 ENHRY, CDR2 SYGVKD. V lost 6 bases and J lost 7, with 25 bases in between. The CDR3 consists of 16 residues. CDR3 bases: TGTGCCATCAGCCACGGTTTGAAGGGAGCGCAGGTAGAGCAGTACTTC. Translation gives CAISHGLKGAQVEQYF.

Comments on this clonotype: Relative to the germline gene, one junction end is altered; a read error may explain this. The chain employs TRBV11-2 and TRBJ2-7; tentative D call: TRBD1 (6 bases). Germline CDR1 and CDR2: SGHAT and FQNNGV. This CDR3 spans 15 amino acids. CDR3 amino acids: CAGSLLGHGAYEQYF. The CDR3 DNA is TGTGCCGGCAGCTTATTGGGACACGGAGCCTACGAACAGTACTTC. The variable domain in full, completed from reference TRBV11-2 and TRBJ2-7, reads EAGVAQSPRYKIIEKRQSVAFWCNPISGHATLYWYQQILGQGPKLLIQFQNNGVVDDSQLPKDRFSAERLKGVDSTLKIQPAKLEDSAVYLCAGSLLGHGAYEQYFGPGTRLTVT.

The CDR3 loop is CAISGGTSGGNEQFF. Here the CDR3 DNA reads TGTGCCATCAGTGGGGGGACTAGCGGAGGCAATGAGCAGTTCTTC. This sequence joins TRBV10-3 and TRBJ2-1, with TRBD2 matching over 11 bases. The V segment lost 4 bases and the J segment 6 bases; nucleotides outside the gene matches: 5. Germline V gives CDR1 ENHRY, CDR2 SYGVKD. The CDR3 consists of 15 residues.

In the case of this clonotype: A read error may be the cause here, since a much bigger clone is one base away. V usage is TRBV6-5 and J usage is TRBJ2-1; the D is unclear. The CDR3 consists of 14 residues. CDR1 is MNHEY and CDR2 is SVGAGI in the germline V gene. The CDR3 reads CASGQRESYNEQSF. For the CDR3, the DNA is TGTGCCAGCGGGCAGAGAGAATCCTACAATGAGCAGTCCTTC.

Of note for this clonotype: The conserved final phenylalanine or tryptophan is absent from the CDR3, which likely points to a read error. The chain couples TRBV11-2 to TRBJ2-7; D gene uncertain. The CDR3 extends over 14 amino acids. Trimming removed 9 bases from V and 5 bases from J, with 20 bases in between. In germline, CDR1 is SGHAT, CDR2 FQNNGV. The CDR3, as DNA: TGTGCCAGGAGATTAACCGACGGAGCCAACGAGCAGTACCTC. It translates to CARRLTDGANEQYL.

This chain uses TRBV14 with TRBJ1-2, with TRBD1 identical over 7 bases. With 4 bases clipped from V and 13 bases from J, the junction kept 15 bases outside the gene matches. The CDR3 consists of 14 residues. Germline CDR1 is SGHDN and CDR2 is FVKESK. CDR3 sequence reads: CASSRYGTASPLTF. The CDR3 DNA sequence: TGTGCCAGCAGCCGGTATGGGACAGCCTCCCCCCTCACCTTC.

Regarding this clonotype: One end of the junction does not line up with germline, which may come from a read error. V gene TRBV12-3 or TRBV12-4 combines with J gene TRBJ2-4; D is ambiguous. The length of the CDR3 is 13 residues. The CDR3 spells CASSFGEKNIQYF. DNA for the CDR3: TGTGCCAGCAGTTTTGGAGAAAAAAACATCCAGTACTTC.

This clonotype is termed medium-sized. The chain couples TRBV11-2 to TRBJ2-5, with D tentatively TRBD2 (6 bases). Per the germline V gene, CDR1 is SGHAT and CDR2 is FQNNGV. V was shortened by 6 bases and J by 0 bases, with 17 bases between the two germline ends. This CDR3 comprises 16 residues. The chain's CDR3 is CASRSRDSAHQETQYF. In DNA, the CDR3 is TGTGCCAGCAGATCCCGGGACTCGGCCCACCAAGAGACCCAGTACTTC.

The genes are TRBV29-1 and TRBJ1-3; no clear D. The CDR3 loop spans 15 amino acids. The ends were cut back, 6 bases at V and 1 base at J, with 16 bases in the middle. Looked up from germline, CDR1 is SQVTM and CDR2 is ANQGSEA. DNA for the CDR3: TGCAGCGTAAGACCCGGGAGGGCGTCTGGAAACACCATATATTTT. Amino acids: CSVRPGRASGNTIYF. Combining the CDR3 with reference TRBV29-1 and TRBJ1-3 gives the whole variable domain SAVISQKPSRDICQRGTSLTIQCQVDSQVTMMFWYRQQPGQSLTLIATANQGSEATYESGFVIDKFPISRPNLTFSTLTVSNMSPEDSSIYLCSVRPGRASGNTIYFGEGSWLTVV.

Many counts were recorded for this clonotype. This chain connects TRBV6-2 or TRBV6-3 to TRBJ2-5, with D perhaps TRBD1 (6 bases). Germline values: CDR1 MNHEY, CDR2 SVGEGT. The CDR3 extends over 12 amino acids. The ends were cut back, 6 bases at V and 4 bases at J, with 9 bases in the middle. The DNA for the CDR3 is TGTGCCAGCAGAGGACAGACAGAGACCCAGTACTTC. It yields the protein CASRGQTETQYF.

A note on this clonotype: This may be a read error, as it is one base from a much larger clone. The V gene is TRBV11-2, the J gene TRBJ2-3; D gene unclear. There are 13 residues in the CDR3. Germline CDR1 and CDR2: SGHAT and FQNNGV. The CDR3, as DNA: TGTGTCAGCAGCTTATCAAGGGCAGATACGCAGTATTTT. The encoded protein is CVSSLSRADTQYF.

This clonotype was detected a few times. Given a much more abundant clone one base away, this may be a read error. J is TRBJ2-3 and V is TRBV11-2; D remains unclear. V was clipped by 6 bases and J by 10 bases, with 14 bases between them. CDR1 SGHAT and CDR2 FQNNGV come from the germline V gene. There are 12 residues in the CDR3. CDR3 protein: CASSPTVVPQYF. The CDR3 DNA is TGTGCCAGCAGTCCCACGGTCGTTCCGCAGTATTTT.

As regards this clonotype: This may come from a read error, since a much larger clone is one base off. This chain uses TRBV14 with TRBJ2-7; D uncertain. CDR1 is SGHDN, CDR2 FVKESK, per germline. The CDR3 spans 11 residues. The CDR3 region is CVSSQSYEQYF. As DNA, the CDR3 is TGTGTCAGCAGCCAGAGCTACGAGCAGTACTTC.